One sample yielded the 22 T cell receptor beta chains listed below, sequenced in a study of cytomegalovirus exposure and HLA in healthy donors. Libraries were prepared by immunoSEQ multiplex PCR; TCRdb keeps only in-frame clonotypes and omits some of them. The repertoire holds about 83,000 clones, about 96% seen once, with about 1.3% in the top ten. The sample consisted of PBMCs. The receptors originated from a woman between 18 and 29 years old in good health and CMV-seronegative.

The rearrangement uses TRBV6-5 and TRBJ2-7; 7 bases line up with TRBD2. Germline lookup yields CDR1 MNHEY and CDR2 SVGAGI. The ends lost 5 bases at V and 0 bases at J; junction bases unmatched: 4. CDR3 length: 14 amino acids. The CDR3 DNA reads TGTGCCAGCAGTCCAAGCGGGGACTCCTACGAGCAGTACTTC. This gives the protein CASSPSGDSYEQYF.

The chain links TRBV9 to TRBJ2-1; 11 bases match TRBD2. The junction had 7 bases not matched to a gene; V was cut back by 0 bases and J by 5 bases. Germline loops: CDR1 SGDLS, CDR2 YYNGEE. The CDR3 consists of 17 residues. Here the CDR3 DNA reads TGTGCCAGCAGCGTAGGACTAGCGGGAACGGTCGACAATGAGCAGTTCTTC. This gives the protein CASSVGLAGTVDNEQFF.

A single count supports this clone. CDR3 sequence reads: CASSSATGPNQPQHF. Written as DNA, the CDR3 is TGTGCCAGCAGTTCCGCGACAGGACCCAATCAGCCCCAGCATTTT. The chain recombines TRBV27 with TRBJ1-5, with D tentatively TRBD1 (6 bases). Germline CDR1 and CDR2: MNHEY and SMNVEV (reference sequence). CDR3 size: 15 residues. Trimming left V 4 bases short and J 3 bases short, with 13 bases between.

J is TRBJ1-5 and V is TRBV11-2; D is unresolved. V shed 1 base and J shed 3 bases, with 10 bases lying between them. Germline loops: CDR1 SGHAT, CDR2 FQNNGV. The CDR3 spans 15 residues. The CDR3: CASSLVPGINQPQHF. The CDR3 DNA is TGTGCCAGCAGCTTAGTTCCGGGGATCAATCAGCCCCAGCATTTT.

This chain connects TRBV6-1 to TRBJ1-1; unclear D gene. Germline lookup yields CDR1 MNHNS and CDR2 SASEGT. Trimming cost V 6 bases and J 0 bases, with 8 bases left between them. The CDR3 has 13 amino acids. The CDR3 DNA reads TGTGCCAGCAGCAGCACTATGAACACTGAAGCTTTCTTT. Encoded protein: CASSSTMNTEAFF.

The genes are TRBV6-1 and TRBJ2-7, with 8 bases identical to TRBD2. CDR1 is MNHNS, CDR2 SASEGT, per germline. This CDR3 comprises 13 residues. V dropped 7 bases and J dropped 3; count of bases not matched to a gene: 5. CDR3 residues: CASNRAGGYEQYF. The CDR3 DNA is TGTGCCAGCAATCGGGCGGGAGGCTACGAGCAGTACTTC.

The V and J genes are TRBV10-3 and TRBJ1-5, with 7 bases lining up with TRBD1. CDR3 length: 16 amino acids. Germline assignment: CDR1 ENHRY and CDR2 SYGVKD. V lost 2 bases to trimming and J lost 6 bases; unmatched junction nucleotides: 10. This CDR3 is CAISETGVGAGQPQHF. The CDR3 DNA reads TGTGCCATCAGTGAGACAGGGGTGGGCGCGGGTCAGCCCCAGCATTTT.

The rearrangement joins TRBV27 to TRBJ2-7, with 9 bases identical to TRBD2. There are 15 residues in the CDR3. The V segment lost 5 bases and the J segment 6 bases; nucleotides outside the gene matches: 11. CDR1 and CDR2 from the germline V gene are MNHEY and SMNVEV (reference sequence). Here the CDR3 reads CASSRGAGGISEQYF. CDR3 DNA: TGTGCCAGCAGTCGAGGGGCGGGGGGGATAAGCGAGCAGTACTTC.

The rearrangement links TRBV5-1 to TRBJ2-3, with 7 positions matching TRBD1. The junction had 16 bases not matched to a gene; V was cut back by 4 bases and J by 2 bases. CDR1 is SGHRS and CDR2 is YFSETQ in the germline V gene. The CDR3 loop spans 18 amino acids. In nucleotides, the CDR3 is TGCGCCAGCAGCCCTGATCCGGGACAGAACCCTTTCACAGATACGCAGTATTTT. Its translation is CASSPDPGQNPFTDTQYF. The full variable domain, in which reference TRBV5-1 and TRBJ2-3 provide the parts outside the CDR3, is KAGVTQTPRYLIKTRGQQVTLSCSPISGHRSVSWYQQTPGQGLQFLFEYFSETQRNKGNFPGRFSGRQFSNSRSEMNVSTLELGDSALYLCASSPDPGQNPFTDTQYFGPGTRLTVL.

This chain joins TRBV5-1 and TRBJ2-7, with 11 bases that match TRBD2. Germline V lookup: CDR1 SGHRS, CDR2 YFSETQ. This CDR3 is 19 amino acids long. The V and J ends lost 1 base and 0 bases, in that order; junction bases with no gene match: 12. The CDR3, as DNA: TGCGCCAGCAGCTTGTACGGGACTAGCGGAGGGGTATCCTCCTACGAGCAGTACTTC. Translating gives CASSLYGTSGGVSSYEQYF. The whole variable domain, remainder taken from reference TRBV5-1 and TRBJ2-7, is KAGVTQTPRYLIKTRGQQVTLSCSPISGHRSVSWYQQTPGQGLQFLFEYFSETQRNKGNFPGRFSGRQFSNSRSEMNVSTLELGDSALYLCASSLYGTSGGVSSYEQYFGPGTRLTVT.

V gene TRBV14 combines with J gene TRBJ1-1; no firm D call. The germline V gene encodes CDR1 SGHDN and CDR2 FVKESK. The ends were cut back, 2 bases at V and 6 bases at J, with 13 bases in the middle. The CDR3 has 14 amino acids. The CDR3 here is CASSQSPYFAEAFF. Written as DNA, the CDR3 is TGTGCCAGCAGCCAAAGCCCCTATTTCGCTGAAGCTTTCTTT.

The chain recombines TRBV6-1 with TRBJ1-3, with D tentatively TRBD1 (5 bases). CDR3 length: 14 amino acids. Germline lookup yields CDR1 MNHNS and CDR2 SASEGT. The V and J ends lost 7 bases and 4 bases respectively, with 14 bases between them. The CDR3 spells CASTFPGYGNTIYF. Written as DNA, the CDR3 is TGTGCCAGCACCTTCCCAGGGTACGGAAACACCATATATTTT.

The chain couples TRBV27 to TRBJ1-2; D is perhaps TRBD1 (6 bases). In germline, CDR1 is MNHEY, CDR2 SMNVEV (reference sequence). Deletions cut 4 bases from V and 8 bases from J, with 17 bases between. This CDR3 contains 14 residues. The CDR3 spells CASSSMDRGVGYTF. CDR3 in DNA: TGTGCCAGCAGTTCCATGGACAGAGGGGTCGGCTACACCTTC.

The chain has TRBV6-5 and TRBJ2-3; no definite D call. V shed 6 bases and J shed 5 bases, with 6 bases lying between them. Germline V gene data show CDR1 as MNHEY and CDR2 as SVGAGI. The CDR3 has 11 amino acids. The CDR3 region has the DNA TGTGCCAGCAGCTCCGGAGATACGCAGTATTTT. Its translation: CASSSGDTQYF.

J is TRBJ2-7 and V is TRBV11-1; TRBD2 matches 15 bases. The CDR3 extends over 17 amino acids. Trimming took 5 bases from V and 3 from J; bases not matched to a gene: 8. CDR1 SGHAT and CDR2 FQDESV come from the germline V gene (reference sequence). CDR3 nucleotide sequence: TGTGCCAGCAGCGGACTAGCGGGAGGGCCAGGTCTCTACGAGCAGTACTTC. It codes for CASSGLAGGPGLYEQYF.

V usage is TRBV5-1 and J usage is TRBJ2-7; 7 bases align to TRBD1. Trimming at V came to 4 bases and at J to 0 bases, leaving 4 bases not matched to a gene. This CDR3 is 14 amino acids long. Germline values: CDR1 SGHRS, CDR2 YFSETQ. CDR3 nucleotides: TGCGCCAGCAGCCAGGGACAGTACTCCTACGAGCAGTACTTC. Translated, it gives CASSQGQYSYEQYF.

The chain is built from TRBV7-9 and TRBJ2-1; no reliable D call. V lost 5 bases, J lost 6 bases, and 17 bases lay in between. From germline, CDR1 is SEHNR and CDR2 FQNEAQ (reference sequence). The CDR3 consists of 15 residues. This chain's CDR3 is CASSQGSGHGNEQFF. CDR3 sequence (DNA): TGTGCCAGCAGCCAAGGCTCAGGTCATGGCAATGAGCAGTTCTTC.

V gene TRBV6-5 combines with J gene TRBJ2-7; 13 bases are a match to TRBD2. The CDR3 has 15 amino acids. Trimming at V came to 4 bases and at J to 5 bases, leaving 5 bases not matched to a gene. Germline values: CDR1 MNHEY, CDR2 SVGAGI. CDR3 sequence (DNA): TGTGCCAGCAGTTCGTGGACTAGCGGGAGTGACGAGCAGTACTTC. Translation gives CASSSWTSGSDEQYF.

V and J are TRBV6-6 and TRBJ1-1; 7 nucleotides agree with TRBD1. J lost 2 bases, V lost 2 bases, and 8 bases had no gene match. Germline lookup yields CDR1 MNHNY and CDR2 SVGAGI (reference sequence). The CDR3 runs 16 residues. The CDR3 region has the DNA TGTGCCAGCAGTTACGCACCGGGACAGATCAACACTGAAGCTTTCTTT. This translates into CASSYAPGQINTEAFF.

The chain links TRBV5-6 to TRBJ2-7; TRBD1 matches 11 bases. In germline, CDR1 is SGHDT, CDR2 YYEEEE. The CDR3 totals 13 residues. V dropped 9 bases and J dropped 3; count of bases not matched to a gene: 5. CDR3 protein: CATRGQGGYEQYF. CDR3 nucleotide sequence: TGTGCCACCAGGGGACAGGGGGGCTACGAGCAGTACTTC.

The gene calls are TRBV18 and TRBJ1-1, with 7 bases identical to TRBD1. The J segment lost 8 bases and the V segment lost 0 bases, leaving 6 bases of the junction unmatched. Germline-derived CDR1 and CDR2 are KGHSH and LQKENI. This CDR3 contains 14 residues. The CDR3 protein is CASSPPGGGQEAFF. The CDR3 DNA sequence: TGTGCCAGCTCACCACCAGGGGGCGGTCAAGAAGCTTTCTTT.

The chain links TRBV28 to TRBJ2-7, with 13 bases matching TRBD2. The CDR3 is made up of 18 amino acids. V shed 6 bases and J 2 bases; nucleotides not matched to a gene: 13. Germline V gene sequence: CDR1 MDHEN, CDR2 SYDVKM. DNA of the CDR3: TGTGCCAGCAGGCCATTCCGGCGACTAGCGGGAGGTCCCTACGAGCAGTACTTC. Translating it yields CASRPFRRLAGGPYEQYF. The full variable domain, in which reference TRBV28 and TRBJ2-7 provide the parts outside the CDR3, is DVKVTQSSRYLVKRTGEKVFLECVQDMDHENMFWYRQDPGLGLRLIYFSYDVKMKEKGDIPEGYSVSREKKERFSLILESASTNQTSMYLCASRPFRRLAGGPYEQYFGPGTRLTVT.